This note documents a single T cell receptor beta chain sequence. Its specificity is not known. The V end was cut by 8 bases, the J end by 4 bases, with 17 bases between. This CDR3 contains 14 residues. This sample is drawn from a study of response to subunit inactivated influenza vaccine. TCRdb fed the RT-PCR reads into MiXCR, producing one record per CDR3 protein. The sample lists roughly 500,000 distinct CDR3 sequences; approximately 15% were seen once. The study, taken as a whole, reports: The authors suggested that every seasonal influenza vaccination recruits few new T cells.

This receptor was obtained from a man aged 50-75 years who received an inactivated influenza vaccine. This sequence joins TRBV12-3 or TRBV12-4 and TRBJ1-1; D is perhaps TRBD1 (6 bases). Sequences were derived from CD4+ T cells sorted from PBMCs, sampled roughly 24 months after vaccination. This CDR3 reads CASCRGGQVTEAFF. CDR3 nucleotides: TGTGCCAGCTGCCGCGGGGGGCAGGTCACTGAAGCTTTCTTT.